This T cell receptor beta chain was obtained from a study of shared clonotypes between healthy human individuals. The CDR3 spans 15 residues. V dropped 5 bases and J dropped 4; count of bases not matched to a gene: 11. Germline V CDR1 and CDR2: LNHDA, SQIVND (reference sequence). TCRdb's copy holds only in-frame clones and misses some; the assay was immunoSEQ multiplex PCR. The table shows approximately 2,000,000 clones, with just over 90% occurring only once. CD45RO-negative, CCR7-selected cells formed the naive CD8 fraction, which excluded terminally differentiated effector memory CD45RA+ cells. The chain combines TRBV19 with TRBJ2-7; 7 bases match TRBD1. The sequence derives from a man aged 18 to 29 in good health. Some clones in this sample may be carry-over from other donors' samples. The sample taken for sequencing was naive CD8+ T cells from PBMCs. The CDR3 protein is CASSLRQGSLYEQYF. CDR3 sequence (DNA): TGTGCCAGTAGTCTCAGACAGGGATCCCTTTACGAGCAGTACTTC.